These 28 T cell receptor beta chains came from one sample sequenced in a study of beta chain features in type 1 diabetes. The whole isolated RNA underwent reverse transcription, so sequencing captured expressed TCRB transcripts. Only in-frame clones appear in the TCRdb table, and some are missing; sequencing was by immunoSEQ multiplex PCR. Here the sample spans 300,000 to 350,000 clones, around 7.6% being singletons. Sequenced: central memory CD4+ T cells from blood. The receptors derive from a woman between 18 and 30 years old in good health.

The genes are TRBV6-5 and TRBJ2-7; D is perhaps TRBD1 (6 bases). Trimming stripped 5 bases from V and 6 bases from J, with 17 bases between. Germline V gene sequence: CDR1 MNHEY, CDR2 SVGAGI. The CDR3 is 14 residues long. CDR3 DNA: TGTGCCAGCAGTCCGCCCGGCAGGGGTCGCGAGCAGTACTTC. It codes for CASSPPGRGREQYF.

The J gene is TRBJ2-1, the V gene TRBV13; no definite D call. The CDR3 has 12 amino acids. Deletions cut 3 bases from V and 5 bases from J, with 5 bases between. CDR1 is PRHDT and CDR2 is FYEKMQ in the germline V gene (reference sequence). The CDR3 is CASSFVDNEQFF. Written as DNA, the CDR3 is TGTGCCAGCAGCTTCGTCGACAATGAGCAGTTCTTC.

The sample holds a few counts of this clone. This chain connects TRBV7-8 to TRBJ2-3; 7 bases align to TRBD2. Per the germline V gene, CDR1 is SGHVS and CDR2 is FQNEAQ. The ends lost 8 bases at V and 0 bases at J; junction bases unmatched: 11. This CDR3 comprises 16 residues. CDR3 amino acids: CASGRETARSTDTQYF. The CDR3 bases are TGTGCCAGCGGGAGGGAGACAGCGCGGAGCACAGATACGCAGTATTTT.

The chain is built from TRBV28 and TRBJ2-5; possible D gene TRBD1, 5 bases. The germline gives CDR1 MDHEN, CDR2 SYDVKM. The length of the CDR3 is 15 residues. Trimming left V 6 bases short and J 7 bases short, with 21 bases between. The CDR3 protein is CASSQPLVGAGTQYF. CDR3 coding DNA: TGTGCCAGCAGCCAACCCCTCGTTGGGGCTGGGACCCAGTACTTC.

Ten or more counts support this clone. The chain is built from TRBV28 and TRBJ1-5; TRBD1 matches at 8 bases. The V and J ends lost 6 bases and 6 bases, in that order; junction bases with no gene match: 4. The CDR3 is 13 amino acids. Germline loops: CDR1 MDHEN, CDR2 SYDVKM. CDR3: CASRRQGFQPQHF. CDR3 nucleotides: TGTGCCAGCAGAAGACAGGGGTTTCAGCCCCAGCATTTT.

This clone turned up a few times. V is TRBV7-2 and J is TRBJ2-1, with D possibly being TRBD2 (5 bases). Trimming removed 1 base from V and 10 bases from J, with 11 bases in between. Germline CDR1 reads SGHTA; CDR2 reads FQGNSA. This CDR3 spans 13 amino acids. The CDR3 DNA sequence: TGTGCCAGCAGCTTAGTGAGGGAGAGGGAGCAGTTCTTC. It yields the protein CASSLVREREQFF.

V and J are TRBV28 and TRBJ2-5; 8 nucleotides agree with TRBD2. V gave up 6 bases and J gave up 4 bases; unmatched junction bases: 19. CDR1 and CDR2 (germline): MDHEN, SYDVKM. The CDR3 consists of 18 residues. The CDR3 sequence is CASRSDSSGSAIRETQYF. CDR3 coding DNA: TGTGCCAGCAGATCGGATTCGAGCGGGAGTGCCATCAGAGAGACCCAGTACTTC.

This clone was counted between two and nine times. The conserved final phenylalanine or tryptophan is absent from the CDR3, which likely points to a read error. The DNA is left out, because the CDR3 cannot be placed on it with certainty; the CDR3 is given as TCRdb lists it. The rearrangement links TRBV7-8 to TRBJ1-1. The CDR3 length equals 13 residues, ends included. Germline CDR1 SGHVS, CDR2 FQNEAQ. This CDR3 is CASSSLGRENFFL.

J is TRBJ2-1 and V is TRBV10-2, with a tentative D call TRBD1 (5 bases). CDR1 WSHSY and CDR2 SAAADI come from the germline V gene. V was cut by 3 bases and J by 6 bases, with 21 bases left in between. This CDR3 region has 17 residues. CDR3 DNA: TGCGCCAGCAGTGACTTGTCTTGGTCAGGGTATCCCAATGAGCAGTTCTTC. Translated: CASSDLSWSGYPNEQFF.

This clone was recorded many times. This chain joins TRBV10-3 and TRBJ1-3; no clear D gene. The CDR3 is 15 amino acids. Germline CDR1 reads ENHRY; CDR2 reads SYGVKD. V was pared by 0 bases and J by 2 bases, with 8 bases between. As DNA, the CDR3 is TGTGCCATCAGTGAGTCGCTTGGGGCTGGAAACACCATATATTTT. Protein sequence: CAISESLGAGNTIYF.

This clone occurred a few times. The J gene is TRBJ2-5, the V gene TRBV19; weak D call: TRBD2 (6 bases). The CDR3 sequence is 16 residues long. The germline gives CDR1 LNHDA, CDR2 SQIVND (reference sequence). V gave up 3 bases and J gave up 5 bases, with 19 bases separating them. The CDR3 region is CASSMGRRRREETQYF. The CDR3 DNA follows: TGTGCCAGTAGTATGGGTCGACGGAGGAGGGAGGAGACCCAGTACTTC.

In this sample, this clone turned up many times. This sequence joins TRBV4-3 and TRBJ2-1; 7 positions match TRBD2. The CDR3 length is 16 residues. Trimming cost V 4 bases and J 6 bases; bases outside gene matches: 12. The germline V gene has CDR1 LGHNA and CDR2 YSLEER. This CDR3 reads CASSPPGSSGFNEQFF. In DNA, the CDR3 is TGCGCCAGCAGCCCCCCAGGTTCTAGCGGCTTCAATGAGCAGTTCTTC.

This clone has ten or more counts. The V and J genes are TRBV7-9 and TRBJ1-1, with TRBD1 matching 7 bases. V shed 2 bases, J shed 4 bases, and the junction held 4 bases outside the gene matches. CDR3 length: 14 amino acids. The germline gives CDR1 SEHNR, CDR2 FQNEAQ (reference sequence). The CDR3 DNA sequence: TGTGCCAGCAGCTTATCACAGGGGTTCACTGAAGCTTTCTTT. Its protein is CASSLSQGFTEAFF.

The chain has TRBV4-3 and TRBJ2-1; D remains ambiguous. Germline CDR1 reads LGHNA; CDR2 reads YSLEER. The CDR3 runs 15 residues. Trimming shortened V by 4 bases and J by 10 bases, and 20 bases separated the two germline ends. CDR3 sequence reads: CASSRKRGAWGEQFF. CDR3 sequence (DNA): TGCGCCAGCAGCCGCAAGAGAGGTGCCTGGGGAGAGCAGTTCTTC.

The chain has TRBV10-3 and TRBJ2-7; no definite D call. This CDR3 contains 14 residues. V shed 0 bases and J shed 2 bases, with 8 bases lying between them. Germline-derived CDR1 and CDR2 are ENHRY and SYGVKD. CDR3 in amino acids: CAISESSSAYEQYF. The CDR3 DNA follows: TGTGCCATCAGTGAGTCGAGCAGCGCCTACGAGCAGTACTTC.

Only a few counts were recorded for this clone. This chain uses TRBV29-1 with TRBJ1-1; 7 bases are shared with TRBD1. Germline assignment: CDR1 SQVTM and CDR2 ANQGSEA. V dropped 7 bases and J dropped 3; count of bases not matched to a gene: 8. The CDR3 totals 13 residues. The CDR3 nucleotides are TGCAGCGAATCACAGGGGAGTTACACTGAAGCTTTCTTT. Protein product: CSESQGSYTEAFF.

In this sample, this clone turned up a few times. This rearrangement joins TRBV29-1 to TRBJ2-7; no definite D call. V dropped 4 bases and J dropped 0 bases, with 7 bases sitting between them. The CDR3 spans 12 residues. Germline V gives CDR1 SQVTM, CDR2 ANQGSEA. The CDR3, as DNA: TGCAGCGTTGGGGGATCCTCCTACGAGCAGTACTTC. This translates into CSVGGSSYEQYF.

The chain recombines TRBV14 with TRBJ2-1; TRBD1 might be the D (6 bases). The CDR3 is made up of 12 amino acids. Germline CDR1 and CDR2: SGHDN and FVKESK. V dropped 8 bases and J dropped 3 bases, with 8 bases sitting between them. As DNA, the CDR3 is TGTGCCAGCCCGGACAGCTACAATGAGCAGTTCTTC. Protein: CASPDSYNEQFF.

The chain employs TRBV6-5 and TRBJ2-7, with D perhaps given as TRBD1 or TRBD2 (5 bases each). In germline, CDR1 is MNHEY, CDR2 SVGAGI. Trimming removed 2 bases at V and 1 base at J, with 9 bases between. This CDR3 spans 14 amino acids. CDR3 amino acids: CASSYGTASYEQYF. In DNA, the CDR3 is TGTGCCAGCAGTTACGGGACGGCATCCTACGAGCAGTACTTC.

This clone showed up just a few times. The chain's CDR3 is CASSEGINQPQHF. Written as DNA, the CDR3 is TGTGCCAGCAGTGAAGGGATCAATCAGCCCCAGCATTTT. The J gene is TRBJ1-5, the V gene TRBV2, with D unclear. The CDR3 is made up of 13 amino acids. Per germline, CDR1 SNHLY and CDR2 FYNNEI. V lost 1 base to trimming and J lost 3 bases, with 4 bases between them. Combining the CDR3 with reference TRBV2 and TRBJ1-5 gives the whole variable domain EPEVTQTPSHQVTQMGQEVILRCVPISNHLYFYWYRQILGQKVEFLVSFYNNEISEKSEIFDDQFSVERPDGSNFTLKIRSTKLEDSAMYFCASSEGINQPQHFGDGTRLSIL.

In its sample, this clone was seen a few times. This chain uses TRBV7-2 with TRBJ2-1; D may be TRBD2 (6 bases). The CDR3 runs to 13 residues. The ends were cut back, 3 bases at V and 9 bases at J, with 12 bases in the middle. Germline V gene lookup returns CDR1 SGHTA and CDR2 FQGNSA. CDR3 DNA: TGTGCCAGCAGCTTTATCGGAGGGAGTGAGCAGTTCTTC. Its translation: CASSFIGGSEQFF.

The table lists this clone with a few counts. The V and J genes are TRBV7-6 and TRBJ2-2; 10 bases are a match to TRBD2. Germline values: CDR1 SGHVS, CDR2 FNYEAQ. V lost 1 base and J lost 8; bases outside the gene matches: 4. The CDR3 consists of 15 residues. CDR3 DNA sequence: TGTGCCAGCAGCTTAGTGGCTAGCGGGAGAGGGGAGCTGTTTTTT. Translation gives CASSLVASGRGELFF.

This clone was detected only a few times. J is TRBJ1-5 and V is TRBV7-9; D remains ambiguous. The CDR3 covers 13 residues. V lost 1 base, J lost 4 bases, and 5 bases lay in between. Per germline, CDR1 SEHNR and CDR2 FQNEAQ (reference sequence). CDR3 coding DNA: TGTGCCAGCAGCTTAGACAGAAATCAGCCCCAGCATTTT. This codes for CASSLDRNQPQHF.

The gene calls are TRBV4-1 and TRBJ2-4; the D gene could be TRBD1 or TRBD2 (5 bases each). The V end lost 0 bases, the J end lost 9 bases, and 15 bases lay between the germline ends. The CDR3 sequence is 15 residues long. Germline lookup yields CDR1 MGHRA and CDR2 YSYEKL. The CDR3, as DNA: TGCGCCAGCAGCCAAGATCTGGGGGTTGCGGTCATTCAGTACTTC. Translating gives CASSQDLGVAVIQYF.

The chain links TRBV6-1 to TRBJ1-1; no clear D gene. Germline V gene lookup returns CDR1 MNHNS and CDR2 SASEGT. V was pared by 6 bases and J by 0 bases, with 11 bases between. This CDR3 is built from 14 residues. CDR3 in DNA: TGTGCCAGCAGCTCGGGGAGCATGAACACTGAAGCTTTCTTT. This encodes CASSSGSMNTEAFF.

This clone came up many times. The CDR3 sequence is CSQHVGDEQFF. DNA of the CDR3: TGCAGTCAACACGTCGGGGATGAGCAGTTCTTC. This chain joins TRBV20-1 and TRBJ2-1; possible D gene TRBD2, 5 bases. Between the trimmed V and J ends, which lost 8 bases and 8 bases, there was a span of 13 bases. This CDR3 region has 11 residues. Germline V gene lookup returns CDR1 DFQATT and CDR2 SNEGSKA (reference sequence).

This clone appeared many times. Other DNA sequences in the sample encode the same CDR3. The genes are TRBV7-2 and TRBJ2-1; D is perhaps TRBD2 (5 bases). Trimming removed 1 base at V and 4 bases at J, with 5 bases between. Germline V gene sequence: CDR1 SGHTA, CDR2 FQGNSA. This CDR3 is built from 13 residues. The CDR3 reads CASSLGRYNEQFF. The CDR3 region has the DNA TGTGCCAGCAGCTTAGGGAGGTACAATGAGCAGTTCTTC.

This chain links TRBV6-5 with TRBJ2-5, with D unclear. Trimming took 6 bases from V and 7 from J, leaving 15 bases between them. Per germline, CDR1 MNHEY and CDR2 SVGAGI. The length of the CDR3 is 13 residues. The CDR3 loop is CASSMGGSGTQYF. Written as DNA, the CDR3 is TGTGCCAGCAGCATGGGTGGTTCGGGGACCCAGTACTTC.